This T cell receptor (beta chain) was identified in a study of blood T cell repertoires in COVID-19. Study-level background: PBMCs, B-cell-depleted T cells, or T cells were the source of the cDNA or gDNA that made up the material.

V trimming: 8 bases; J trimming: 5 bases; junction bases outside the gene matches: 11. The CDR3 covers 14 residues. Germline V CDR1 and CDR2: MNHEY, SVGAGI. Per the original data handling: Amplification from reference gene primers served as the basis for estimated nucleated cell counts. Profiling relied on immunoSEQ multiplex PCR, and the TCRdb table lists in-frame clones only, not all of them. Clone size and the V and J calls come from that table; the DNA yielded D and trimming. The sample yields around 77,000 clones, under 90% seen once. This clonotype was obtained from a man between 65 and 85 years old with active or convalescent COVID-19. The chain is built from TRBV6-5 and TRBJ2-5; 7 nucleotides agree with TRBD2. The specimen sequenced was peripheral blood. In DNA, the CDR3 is TGTGCCAGCGGGTTAGGACTAGTCAGGGAGACCCAGTACTTC. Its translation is CASGLGLVRETQYF.